Below are 9 T cell receptor beta chains sequenced from a single sample in a study of cytomegalovirus exposure and HLA in healthy donors. The PCR employed 60 Vbeta primers together with 13 Jbeta primers. The assay was immunoSEQ multiplex PCR, and TCRdb's table has in-frame clones only and misses some. The sample includes about 130,000 clones, over 70% of them seen just once. The sequencing sample was made of PBMCs. All receptors derive from a woman aged 55-69 years in good health and CMV-seropositive.

The V call is TRBV28, the J call TRBJ2-1, with 9 bases aligning to TRBD1. The length of the CDR3 is 15 residues. Germline assignment: CDR1 MDHEN and CDR2 SYDVKM. V shed 3 bases, J shed 7 bases, and the junction held 7 bases outside the gene matches. CDR3 amino acids: CASSLPLDRGNEQFF. For the CDR3, the DNA is TGTGCCAGCAGTTTGCCCCTGGACAGGGGAAATGAGCAGTTCTTC.

This clone was seen more than once but under ten times. The V gene is TRBV6-5, the J gene TRBJ1-1, with D perhaps TRBD1 (5 bases). The ends were cut back, 5 bases at V and 1 base at J, with 11 bases in the middle. The germline gives CDR1 MNHEY, CDR2 SVGAGI. The CDR3 covers 14 residues. The DNA of the CDR3 is TGTGCCAGCAGTAGGGGACTACGGAACACTGAAGCTTTCTTT. Its protein is CASSRGLRNTEAFF.

The chain uses TRBV7-9 and TRBJ2-2, with 8 bases matching TRBD1. This CDR3 has 15 residues. In germline, CDR1 is SEHNR, CDR2 FQNEAQ (reference sequence). J was trimmed by 4 bases and V by 4 bases; bases with no gene match: 5. The CDR3: CASSSQGAVTGELFF. The CDR3 nucleotides are TGTGCCAGCAGCTCGCAGGGGGCGGTCACCGGGGAGCTGTTTTTT. The entire variable domain, with the rest obtained from reference TRBV7-9 and TRBJ2-2, is as follows: DTGVSQNPRHKITKRGQNVTFRCDPISEHNRLYWYRQTLGQGPEFLTYFQNEAQLEKSRLLSDRFSAERPKGSFSTLEIQRTEQGDSAMYLCASSSQGAVTGELFFGEGSRLTVL.

This clone has more than one count but fewer than ten. The rearrangement joins TRBV5-1 to TRBJ2-5; 8 positions agree with TRBD2. The CDR3 has 15 amino acids. V trimming: 3 bases; J trimming: 0 bases; junction bases outside the gene matches: 4. CDR1 SGHRS and CDR2 YFSETQ come from the germline V gene. Here the CDR3 reads CASSSVAGNQETQYF. CDR3 nucleotide sequence: TGCGCCAGCAGCTCGGTAGCGGGAAACCAAGAGACCCAGTACTTC.

The chain has TRBV25-1 and TRBJ1-2; D may be TRBD1 (6 bases). The germline V and J ends were trimmed by 4 bases and 7 bases, with 16 bases remaining between them. Per germline, CDR1 MGHDK and CDR2 SYGVNS. This CDR3 region has 14 residues. CDR3 DNA: TGTGCCAGCAGTGCCGAAACAGGGATCTTTGGCTACACCTTC. This translates into CASSAETGIFGYTF.

The V call is TRBV19, the J call TRBJ2-7; possibly TRBD1 for D (5 bases). CDR1 and CDR2 (germline): LNHDA, SQIVND (reference sequence). The CDR3 runs to 15 residues. The V end lost 1 base, the J end lost 1 base, and 11 bases lay between the germline ends. CDR3 in DNA: TGTGCCAGTAGTATAGCAGCAGGGTCTTCCTACGAGCAGTACTTC. Amino acid sequence: CASSIAAGSSYEQYF.

The chain is built from TRBV14 and TRBJ1-1, with D perhaps TRBD1 (6 bases). Germline CDR1 reads SGHDN; CDR2 reads FVKESK. This CDR3 has 14 amino acids. The V and J ends lost 4 bases and 5 bases respectively, with 14 bases between them. CDR3 loop: CASSRNTGRTEAFF. The CDR3 DNA follows: TGTGCCAGCAGCCGAAACACAGGGAGAACTGAAGCTTTCTTT.

V gene TRBV13 combines with J gene TRBJ2-2; the match to TRBD1 covers 10 bases. CDR3 size: 16 residues. Germline-derived CDR1 and CDR2 are PRHDT and FYEKMQ (reference sequence). The V segment lost 5 bases and the J segment 5 bases; nucleotides outside the gene matches: 8. CDR3 DNA: TGTGCCAGCAGCCATGGACAGGGGGATTTTACCGGGGAGCTGTTTTTT. It codes for CASSHGQGDFTGELFF.

This clone appeared a few times. The chain joins TRBV5-1 to TRBJ1-5; 7 nucleotides align to TRBD1. The CDR3 loop spans 14 amino acids. The ends lost 3 bases at V and 3 bases at J; junction bases unmatched: 3. Per the germline V gene, CDR1 is SGHRS and CDR2 is YFSETQ. CDR3 coding DNA: TGCGCCAGCAGCTCCGGGACAGCCAATCAGCCCCAGCATTTT. Protein sequence: CASSSGTANQPQHF.